Following are 12 T cell receptor beta chains from one sample sequenced in a study of T-cell reconstitution after alpha-beta-depleted transplantation in children. As it was prepared, the TCRbeta library received unique molecular identifiers. TCRdb reprocessed the PCR reads via MiXCR and lists one record per CDR3 protein. The table has fewer than 85,000 distinct CDR3 sequences, over 12% seen once. The source material was PBMCs, mostly from graft donor cells, sampled 180 days after TCRalphabeta/CD19-depleted stem cell transplant. Receptors originate from a male patient under 10 years old who had a stem cell transplant for acute lymphoblastic leukemia, so the T cells may come from the graft donor.

This clonotype occurred many times. J is TRBJ1-2 and V is TRBV12-3 or TRBV12-4; D perhaps matches TRBD1 (5 bases). The CDR3 has 15 residues. The V and J ends lost 6 bases and 4 bases respectively, with 18 bases between them. The CDR3 DNA follows: TGTGCCAGCAGCCCGACGGGACGGGCATTCTATGGCTACACCTTC. Translating gives CASSPTGRAFYGYTF.

There are a few counts of this clonotype. The chain recombines TRBV9 with TRBJ2-2; D gene uncertain. The V gene lost 0 bases and the J gene lost 5 bases, with 8 bases spanning the gap. The CDR3 covers 14 residues. Germline V gene data show CDR1 as SGDLS and CDR2 as YYNGEE. The CDR3 region is CASSVVMGTGELFF. The DNA for the CDR3 is TGTGCCAGCAGCGTAGTTATGGGAACCGGGGAGCTGTTTTTT. Based on the CDR3 plus reference TRBV9 and TRBJ2-2, the full variable domain is DSGVTQTPKHLITATGQRVTLRCSPRSGDLSVYWYQQSLDQGLQFLIQYYNGEERAKGNILERFSAQQFPDLHSELNLSSLELGDSALYFCASSVVMGTGELFFGEGSRLTVL.

The chain employs TRBV24-1 and TRBJ2-2; no clear D. Germline assignment: CDR1 KGHDR and CDR2 SFDVKD. The CDR3 is 15 amino acids. V was pared by 3 bases and J by 3 bases, with 10 bases between. This CDR3 is CATSDRVFDTGELFF. The CDR3 region has the DNA TGTGCCACCAGTGATCGGGTTTTCGACACCGGGGAGCTGTTTTTT.

This rearrangement joins TRBV11-3 to TRBJ1-5, with TRBD1 matching 7 bases. Germline trimming cut 2 bases from V and 6 bases from J; bases unmatched to any gene: 4. The CDR3 loop spans 14 amino acids. CDR1 SGHNT and CDR2 YENEEA come from the germline V gene. The CDR3 nucleotides are TGTGCCAGCAGCTTACACAGGGGTATTCAGCCCCAGCATTTT. It specifies CASSLHRGIQPQHF.

This clonotype has just a few counts. V is TRBV6-5 and J is TRBJ1-2; D is possibly TRBD1 (5 bases). The CDR3 totals 12 residues. The germline V gene has CDR1 MNHEY and CDR2 SVGAGI. V gave up 8 bases and J gave up 5 bases, with 12 bases separating them. Here the CDR3 reads CASRGTEYGYTF. The CDR3 DNA reads as TGTGCCAGCCGGGGGACGGAGTATGGCTACACCTTC.

At least ten counts were recorded for this clonotype. At one end, the junction sequence differs from germline, possibly due to a read error. The chain carries TRBV20-1 and TRBJ1-2; D is unclear. The length of the CDR3 is 14 residues. Germline V gives CDR1 DFQATT, CDR2 SNEGSKA (reference sequence). This chain's CDR3 is CSARDPLGPPQPVF. CDR3 DNA sequence: TGCAGTGCTAGAGACCCGTTGGGCCCTCCTCAGCCCGTCTTC.

The J gene is TRBJ1-2, the V gene TRBV5-5; a weak D match, TRBD1 (5 bases). V shed 7 bases and J shed 4 bases, with 17 bases lying between them. The CDR3 covers 14 residues. Germline loops: CDR1 SGHKS, CDR2 YYEKEE (reference sequence). Written as DNA, the CDR3 is TGTGCCAGCCGAAACGGGGCGAGTATCTATGGCTACACCTTC. As protein: CASRNGASIYGYTF. Full variable domain (remainder filled in from reference TRBV5-5 and TRBJ1-2): DAGVTQSPTHLIKTRGQQVTLRCSPISGHKSVSWYQQVLGQGPQFIFQYYEKEERGRGNFPDRFSARQFPNYSSELNVNALLLGDSALYLCASRNGASIYGYTFGSGTRLTVV.

The table lists this clonotype with a few counts. The gene calls are TRBV10-3 and TRBJ1-3; maybe TRBD1 (5 bases). In germline, CDR1 is ENHRY, CDR2 SYGVKD. V shed 7 bases and J shed 2 bases, with 18 bases lying between them. This CDR3 is 16 amino acids long. CDR3 residues: CAITGSQGKTGNTIYF. In DNA form, the CDR3 reads TGTGCCATCACTGGGTCCCAGGGCAAGACTGGAAACACCATATATTTT.

The chain is built from TRBV20-1 and TRBJ2-3; a weak D match, TRBD1 (6 bases). V was clipped by 2 bases and J by 1 base, with 13 bases between them. The CDR3 is 15 amino acids. Per germline, CDR1 DFQATT and CDR2 SNEGSKA (reference sequence). As DNA, the CDR3 is TGCAGTGCTAGAAGGCCGGGACACCGCACAGATACGCAGTATTTT. This codes for CSARRPGHRTDTQYF.

This clonotype was recorded many times. The chain carries TRBV25-1 and TRBJ1-2; no firm D call. The germline gives CDR1 MGHDK, CDR2 SYGVNS. Trimming cost V 8 bases and J 4 bases, with 11 bases left between them. This CDR3 is built from 12 residues. The CDR3 bases are TGTGCCAGCGTCACCGGGTTCTATGGCTACACCTTC. Translation: CASVTGFYGYTF.

The rearrangement uses TRBV5-1 and TRBJ2-2; maybe TRBD1 (5 bases). CDR1 and CDR2 (germline): SGHRS, YFSETQ. V was pared by 0 bases and J by 7 bases, with 13 bases between. The length of the CDR3 is 15 residues. The CDR3 sequence: CASSLGQGVNGELFF. The CDR3 DNA reads TGCGCCAGCAGCTTGGGGCAGGGCGTAAACGGGGAGCTGTTTTTT.

The chain employs TRBV7-9 and TRBJ1-1, with D possibly being TRBD1 (6 bases). The length of the CDR3 is 14 residues. Deletions cut 3 bases from V and 1 base from J, with 9 bases between. In germline, CDR1 is SEHNR, CDR2 FQNEAQ (reference sequence). CDR3 coding DNA: TGTGCCAGCAGCTTGTTACAGGGGAACACTGAAGCTTTCTTT. Protein: CASSLLQGNTEAFF.